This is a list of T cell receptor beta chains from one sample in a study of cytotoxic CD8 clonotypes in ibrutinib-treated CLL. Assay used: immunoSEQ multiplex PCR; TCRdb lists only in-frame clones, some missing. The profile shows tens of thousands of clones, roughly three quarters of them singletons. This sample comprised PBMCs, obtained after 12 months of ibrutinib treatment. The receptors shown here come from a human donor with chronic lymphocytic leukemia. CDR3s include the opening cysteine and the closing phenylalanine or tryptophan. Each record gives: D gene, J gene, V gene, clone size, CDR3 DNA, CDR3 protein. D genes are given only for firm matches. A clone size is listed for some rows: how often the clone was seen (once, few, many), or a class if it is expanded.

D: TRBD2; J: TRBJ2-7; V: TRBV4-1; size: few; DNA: TGCGCCAGCAGCCCCCTGGGAGGGCAGGCCTACGAGCAGTACTTC; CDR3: CASSPLGGQAYEQYF
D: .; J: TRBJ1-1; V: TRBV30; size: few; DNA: TGTGCCTCACAGACGGGATACACTGAAGCTTTCTTT; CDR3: CASQTGYTEAFF
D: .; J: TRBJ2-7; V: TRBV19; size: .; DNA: TGTGCCAGTAGCGGCCCAGCCTACGAGCAGTACTTC; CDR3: CASSGPAYEQYF
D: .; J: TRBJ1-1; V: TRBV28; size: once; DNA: TGTGCCAGCGGAGTCCTGGGGGGGCAGGACACTGAAGCTTTCTTT; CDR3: CASGVLGGQDTEAFF
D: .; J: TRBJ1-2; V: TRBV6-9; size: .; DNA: TGTGCCAGCAGTTACTCTCGGACAAAAGGCGGCTACACCTTC; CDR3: CASSYSRTKGGYTF
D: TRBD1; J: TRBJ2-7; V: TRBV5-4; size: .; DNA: TGTGCCAGCAGCTCGACAGGGGGCTACGAGCAGTACTTC; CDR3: CASSSTGGYEQYF
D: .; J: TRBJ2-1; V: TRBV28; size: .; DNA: TGTGCCAGCAGTTTTGATAGGGATTATGAGCAGTTCTTC; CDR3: CASSFDRDYEQFF
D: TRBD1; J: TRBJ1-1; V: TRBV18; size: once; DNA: TGTGCCAGCTCACAGACAGGGGCCAACACTGAAGCTTTCTTT; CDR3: CASSQTGANTEAFF
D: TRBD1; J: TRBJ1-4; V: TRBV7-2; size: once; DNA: TGTGCCAGCAGCGCGGACAGGGCGGCAACTAATGAAAAACTGTTTTTT; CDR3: CASSADRAATNEKLFF
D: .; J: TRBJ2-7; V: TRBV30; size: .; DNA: TGTGCCTGGACTCTCCCAGGGGCTTCCTCCTACGAGCAGTACTTC; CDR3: CAWTLPGASSYEQYF
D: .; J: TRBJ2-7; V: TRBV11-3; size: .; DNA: TGTGCCAGCAGCCCAGCGGACTCCAGGGGAGAGCAGTACTTC; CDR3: CASSPADSRGEQYF
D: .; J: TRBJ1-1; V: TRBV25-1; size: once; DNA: TGTGCCAGCAGTGAATCAGGGGCAGTCGGCACTGAAGCTTTCTTT; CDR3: CASSESGAVGTEAFF
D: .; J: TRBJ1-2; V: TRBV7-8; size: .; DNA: TGTGCCAGCAGCTTAGGGTTAACTGAGGGCTACACCTTC; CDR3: CASSLGLTEGYTF
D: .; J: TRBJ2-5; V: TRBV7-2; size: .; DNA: TGTGCCAGCAGCTTCCAACAAAGTGGGGAGACCCAGTACTTC; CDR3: CASSFQQSGETQYF
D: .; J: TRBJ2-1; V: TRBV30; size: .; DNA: TGTGCCTGGAGTCCCTCCCTGGGCTACAATGAGCAGTTCTTC; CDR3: CAWSPSLGYNEQFF
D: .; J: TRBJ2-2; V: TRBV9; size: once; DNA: TGTGCCAGCAGCCCGTCAAGTACCGGGGAGCTGTTTTTT; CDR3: CASSPSSTGELFF
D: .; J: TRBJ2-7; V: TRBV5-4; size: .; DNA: TGTGCCAGCAGCCCCGGAGGGGGGAGCTCCTACGAGCAGTACTTC; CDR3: CASSPGGGSSYEQYF
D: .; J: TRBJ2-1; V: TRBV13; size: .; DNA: TGTGCCAGCAGCTCCCTGGCGGTTCTTAACAATGAGCAGTTCTTC; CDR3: CASSSLAVLNNEQFF
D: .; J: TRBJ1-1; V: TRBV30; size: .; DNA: TGTGCCTGGAGTGTACCCTTCTCATTGAACACTGAAGCTTTCTTT; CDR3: CAWSVPFSLNTEAFF
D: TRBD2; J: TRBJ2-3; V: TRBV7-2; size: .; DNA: TGTGCCAGCACCCTAGCGGGGAGACTCACAGATACGCAGTATTTT; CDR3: CASTLAGRLTDTQYF
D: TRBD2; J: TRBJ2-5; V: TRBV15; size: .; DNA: TGTGCCACCAGCACACTAGCGGGAGGGCCCTCATCGTTGGAGACCCAGTACTTC; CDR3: CATSTLAGGPSSLETQYF
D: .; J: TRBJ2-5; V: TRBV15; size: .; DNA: TGTGCCACCAGCAGAGACCCCCCACCGGTAGCCCAAGAGACCCAGTACTTC; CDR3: CATSRDPPPVAQETQYF
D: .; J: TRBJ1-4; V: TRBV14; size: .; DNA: TGTGCCAGCAGCCAACGGTTAAATGAAAAACTGTTTTTT; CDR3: CASSQRLNEKLFF
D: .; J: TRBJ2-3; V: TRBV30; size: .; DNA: TGTGCCTGGAGTCCTCAGGGACCCTTTTTT; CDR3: CAWSPQGPFF
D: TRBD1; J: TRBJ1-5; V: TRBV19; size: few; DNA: TGTGCCAGTACTTTGGGACAGGGGAGCAATCAGCCCCAGCATTTT; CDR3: CASTLGQGSNQPQHF
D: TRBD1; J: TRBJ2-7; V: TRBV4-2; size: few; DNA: TGTGCCAGCAGCCATGGACAGGGAACCCCTAGCTCCTACGAGCAGTACTTC; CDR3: CASSHGQGTPSSYEQYF
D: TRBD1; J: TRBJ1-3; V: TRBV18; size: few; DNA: TGTGCCAGCTCACCCCCCAGGGGGTCTGAGGTGGACACCATATATTTT; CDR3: CASSPPRGSEVDTIYF
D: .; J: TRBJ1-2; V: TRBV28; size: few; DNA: TGTGCCAGCAGTCTCCCCCTTGCAGCTGTCTATGGCTACACCTTC; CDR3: CASSLPLAAVYGYTF
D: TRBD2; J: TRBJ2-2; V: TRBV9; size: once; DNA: TGTGCCAGCAGCGTAGGGGGCCCAGCGGGAGGCACCGGGGAGCTGTTTTTT; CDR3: CASSVGGPAGGTGELFF
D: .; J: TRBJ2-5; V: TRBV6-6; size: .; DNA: TGTGCCAGCAGTTACCGGATCGGGGACATTCAAGAGACCCAGTACTTC; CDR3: CASSYRIGDIQETQYF
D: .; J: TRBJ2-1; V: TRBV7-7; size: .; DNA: TGTGCCAGCAGCCTCTCCCGCCTTTCCCATGAGCAGTTCTTC; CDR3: CASSLSRLSHEQFF
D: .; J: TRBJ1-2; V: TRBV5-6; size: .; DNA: TGTGCCAGCAGCTTCCAGGGTAACTATGGCTACACCTTC; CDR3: CASSFQGNYGYTF
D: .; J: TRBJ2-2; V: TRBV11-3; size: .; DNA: TGTGCCAGCAGCTTAGCCTACACCGGGGAGCTGTTTTTT; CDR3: CASSLAYTGELFF
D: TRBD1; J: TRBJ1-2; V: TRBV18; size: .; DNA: TGTGCCAGCTCGCCCCGGGACAGGGAGGTAGCCTATGGCTACACCTTC; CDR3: CASSPRDREVAYGYTF
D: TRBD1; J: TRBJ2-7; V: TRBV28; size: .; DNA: TGTGCCAGCATACAGGGGACAGGGGCCTACGAGCAGTACTTC; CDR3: CASIQGTGAYEQYF
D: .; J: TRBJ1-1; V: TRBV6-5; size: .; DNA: TGTGCCAGCAGAAATGCGGGACCGAAAACTGAAGCTTTCTTT; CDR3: CASRNAGPKTEAFF
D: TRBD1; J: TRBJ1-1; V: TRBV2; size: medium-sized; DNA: TGTGCCAGCAGCGACGACCGGGACAGGGTGGGCACTGAAGCTTTCTTT; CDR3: CASSDDRDRVGTEAFF
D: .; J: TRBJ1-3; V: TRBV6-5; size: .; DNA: TGTGCCGCCTGGGGGCAGTCTAAAGGAAACACCATATATTTT; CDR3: CAAWGQSKGNTIYF
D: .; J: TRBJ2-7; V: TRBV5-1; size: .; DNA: TGCGCCAGCAAACTCATTGGAGACCCTACCTACGAGCAGTACTTC; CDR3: CASKLIGDPTYEQYF
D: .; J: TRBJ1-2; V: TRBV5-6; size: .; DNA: TGTGCCAGCAGCTTGCACGGAGGCCTCTCCGGCTACACCTTC; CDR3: CASSLHGGLSGYTF
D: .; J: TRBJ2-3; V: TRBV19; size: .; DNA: TGTGCCAGTAGTATGGGCAGCGGGAGCACAGATACGCAGTATTTT; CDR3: CASSMGSGSTDTQYF
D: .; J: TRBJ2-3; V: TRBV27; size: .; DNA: TGTGCCAGCAGTTTAGGGGCTAGCACAGATACGCAGTATTTT; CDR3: CASSLGASTDTQYF
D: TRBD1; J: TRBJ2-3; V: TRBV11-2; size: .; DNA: TGTGCCAGCAGCCCACGGACAGGCATATTTGGGACAGATACGCAGTATTTT; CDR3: CASSPRTGIFGTDTQYF
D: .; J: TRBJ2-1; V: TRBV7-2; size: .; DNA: TGTGCCAGCAGCACAGACTACGCGGGTGAGCAGTTCTTC; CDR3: CASSTDYAGEQFF
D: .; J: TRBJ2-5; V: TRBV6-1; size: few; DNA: TGTGCCAGCAGTGAAAGGGCCCCCGGGACTGAGTACTTC; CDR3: CASSERAPGTEYF
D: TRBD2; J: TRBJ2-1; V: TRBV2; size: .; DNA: TGTGCCAGCGAACCGGGACTAGCGGGAGGGACCTACAATGAGCAGTTCTTC; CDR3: CASEPGLAGGTYNEQFF
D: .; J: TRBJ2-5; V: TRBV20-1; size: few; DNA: TGCAGTGCTAGAGATTTAGAGACCCAGTACTTC; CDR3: CSARDLETQYF
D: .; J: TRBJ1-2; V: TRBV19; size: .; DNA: TGTGCCAGTAGTATAGTCAATCCGAGCGATGGCTACACCTTC; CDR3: CASSIVNPSDGYTF
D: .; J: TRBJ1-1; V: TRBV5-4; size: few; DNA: TGTGCCAGCAGCTTGTTGGGATCCACCTCGGGGACTGAAGCTTTCTTT; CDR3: CASSLLGSTSGTEAFF
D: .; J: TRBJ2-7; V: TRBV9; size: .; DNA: TGTGCCAGCAGCGTAGGGAGCGAGGAATACGAGCAGTACTTC; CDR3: CASSVGSEEYEQYF
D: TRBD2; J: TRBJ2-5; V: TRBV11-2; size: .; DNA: TGTGCCAGCAGCTTAGGACTAGCCCAAGAGACCCAGTACTTC; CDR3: CASSLGLAQETQYF
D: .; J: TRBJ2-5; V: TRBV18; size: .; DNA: TGTGCCAGCTCACCACCTGGCATGCCAGAGACCCAGTACTTC; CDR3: CASSPPGMPETQYF
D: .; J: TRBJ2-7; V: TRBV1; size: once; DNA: TGCACCAGCAGCCAAGCCCCTCACGAGCAGTACTTC; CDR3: CTSSQAPHEQYF
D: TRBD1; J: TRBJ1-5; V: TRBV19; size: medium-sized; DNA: TGTGCCAGTAGTATAGCCCGGACAGGGGAACAGCCCCAGCATTTT; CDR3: CASSIARTGEQPQHF
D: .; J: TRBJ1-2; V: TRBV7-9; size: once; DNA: TGTGCCAGCAGCTTAGCCGAGGGAGGGGACTATGGCTACACCTTC; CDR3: CASSLAEGGDYGYTF
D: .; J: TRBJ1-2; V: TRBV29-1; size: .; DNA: TGCAGCGCCACGGCAGGGGTAGGCGGCTACACCTTC; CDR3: CSATAGVGGYTF
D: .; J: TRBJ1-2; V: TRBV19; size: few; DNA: TGTGCCAGTAGTATAGATCTCCGAGACTATGGCTACACCTTC; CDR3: CASSIDLRDYGYTF
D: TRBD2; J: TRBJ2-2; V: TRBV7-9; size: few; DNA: TGTGCCAGCAGCTTAAGCGGGAGAGTAAACACCGGGGAGCTGTTTTTT; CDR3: CASSLSGRVNTGELFF
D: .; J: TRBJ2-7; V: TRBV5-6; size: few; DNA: TGTGCCAGCAGCACTGACTATAGCGAGCAGTACTTC; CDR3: CASSTDYSEQYF
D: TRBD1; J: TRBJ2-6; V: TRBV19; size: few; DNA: TGTGCCAGTAGTATAGAAGGGGGCCAGGTAGTTGGGGCCAACGTCCTGACTTTC; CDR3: CASSIEGGQVVGANVLTF